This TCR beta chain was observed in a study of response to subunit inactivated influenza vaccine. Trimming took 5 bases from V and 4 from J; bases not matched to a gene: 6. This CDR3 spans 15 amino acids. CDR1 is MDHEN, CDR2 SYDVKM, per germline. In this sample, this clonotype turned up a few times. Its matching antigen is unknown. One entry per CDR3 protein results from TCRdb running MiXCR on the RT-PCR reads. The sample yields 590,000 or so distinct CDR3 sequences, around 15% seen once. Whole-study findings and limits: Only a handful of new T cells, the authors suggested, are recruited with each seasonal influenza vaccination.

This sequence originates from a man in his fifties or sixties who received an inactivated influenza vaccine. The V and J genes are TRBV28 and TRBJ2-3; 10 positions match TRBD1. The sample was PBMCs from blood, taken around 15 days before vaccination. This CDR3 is CASSTGTGAADTQYF. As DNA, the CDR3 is TGTGCCAGCAGTACCGGGACAGGGGCAGCAGATACGCAGTATTTT. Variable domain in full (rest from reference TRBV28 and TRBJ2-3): DVKVTQSSRYLVKRTGEKVFLECVQDMDHENMFWYRQDPGLGLRLIYFSYDVKMKEKGDIPEGYSVSREKKERFSLILESASTNQTSMYLCASSTGTGAADTQYFGPGTRLTVL.